The 13 T cell receptor beta chains reported below all come from one sample, sequenced in a study of T cells in Graves' hyperthyroidism and ophthalmopathy. Researchers took RNA transcripts and amplified the TCR beta CDR3 regions from them. A first-round RT-PCR of the TCR CDR3 used the HTBI primer set. TCRdb re-called the multiplex PCR reads through MiXCR, storing one row per CDR3 protein. The sample contains roughly 570,000 distinct CDR3 sequences, approximately 44% of which appear only once. Input material: peripheral blood or thyroid tissue (not recorded which). The receptors shown here come from a woman under 30 with Graves' hyperthyroidism.

This rearrangement joins TRBV11-2 to TRBJ2-3; D possibly corresponds to TRBD2 (5 bases). Germline V CDR1 and CDR2: SGHAT, FQNNGV. The V end was cut by 5 bases, the J end by 0 bases, with 9 bases between. This CDR3 has 14 residues. The CDR3 spells CASSQRGSTDTQYF. DNA for the CDR3: TGTGCCAGCAGCCAACGAGGGAGCACAGATACGCAGTATTTT.

This clonotype occurred many times. The J gene is TRBJ1-3, the V gene TRBV2; D not resolved. CDR3 length equals 12 residues. Germline V gene data show CDR1 as SNHLY and CDR2 as FYNNEI. V was shortened by 6 bases and J by 0 bases, with 3 bases between the two germline ends. CDR3 protein: CASSASGNTIYF. CDR3 nucleotide sequence: TGTGCCAGCAGCGCCTCTGGAAACACCATATATTTT.

This clonotype was seen only a few times. The rearrangement uses TRBV5-1 and TRBJ2-5, with 11 bases matching TRBD2. The CDR3 runs to 16 residues. CDR1 and CDR2 (germline): SGHRS, YFSETQ. The trim removed 0 bases at V and 3 bases at J, leaving 4 bases unmatched. The CDR3 reads CASSLGGTSGEETQYF. The CDR3 nucleotides read TGCGCCAGCAGCTTGGGTGGGACTAGCGGAGAAGAGACCCAGTACTTC.

This clonotype was seen repeatedly, ten times or more. This rearrangement joins TRBV6-1 to TRBJ2-2, with D perhaps matching TRBD1 or TRBD2 (5 bases each). V lost 6 bases, J lost 6 bases, and 8 bases lay in between. CDR1 is MNHNS and CDR2 is SASEGT in the germline V gene. CDR3 length equals 12 residues. The DNA for the CDR3 is TGTGCCAGCAGGAGGGACGCCGGGGAGCTGTTTTTT. It translates to CASRRDAGELFF.

J is TRBJ2-7 and V is TRBV7-2, with D unclear. Germline loops: CDR1 SGHTA, CDR2 FQGNSA. The V gene lost 3 bases and the J gene lost 3 bases, with 12 bases spanning the gap. This CDR3 has 14 amino acids. CDR3 nucleotides: TGTGCCAGCAGCTTGATAGGCGCTCTCTACGAGCAGTACTTC. It encodes CASSLIGALYEQYF. Supplemented by reference TRBV7-2 and TRBJ2-7, the full variable domain reads GAGVSQSPSNKVTEKGKDVELRCDPISGHTALYWYRQSLGQGLEFLIYFQGNSAPDKSGLPSDRFSAERTGGSVSTLTIQRTQQEDSAVYLCASSLIGALYEQYFGPGTRLTVT.

This clonotype has ten or more counts. This chain uses TRBV24-1 with TRBJ2-7; D uncertain. The CDR3 has 11 amino acids. From germline, CDR1 is KGHDR and CDR2 SFDVKD. The V gene lost 2 bases and the J gene lost 6 bases, with 4 bases spanning the gap. CDR3 sequence reads: CATSDSLEQYF. The CDR3 DNA is TGTGCCACCAGTGATTCTCTCGAGCAGTACTTC.

This rearrangement joins TRBV20-1 to TRBJ2-7; D unclear. Germline CDR1 and CDR2: DFQATT and SNEGSKA (reference sequence). The CDR3 has 11 residues. CDR3 sequence: CSAPVEYEQYF. CDR3 DNA: TGCAGCGCCCCGGTGGAGTACGAGCAGTACTTC.

V is TRBV7-3 and J is TRBJ2-3, with D possibly TRBD2 on 6 matching bases. Trimming pared 4 bases from V and 1 base from J, leaving 15 bases between. The CDR3 runs to 16 residues. Germline CDR1 is SGHTA and CDR2 is FQGTGA. Here the CDR3 DNA reads TGTGCCAGCAGCTCCCCCTCGGGACTTCGCACAGATACGCAGTATTTT. It codes for CASSSPSGLRTDTQYF.

This clonotype has just one count. V and J are TRBV24-1 and TRBJ1-1; no reliable D call. The V and J ends lost 6 bases and 3 bases respectively, with 16 bases between them. The CDR3 extends over 15 amino acids. CDR1 is KGHDR, CDR2 SFDVKD, per germline. CDR3 DNA sequence: TGTGCCACCAGTACCTCGTTGGGAGTGTACACTGAAGCTTTCTTT. Protein: CATSTSLGVYTEAFF.

The CDR3, as DNA: TGTGCCAGCAGCCAAACGAGAGTGTCCACCGGGGAGCTGTTTTTT. This encodes CASSQTRVSTGELFF. The V and J genes are TRBV7-3 and TRBJ2-2; no clear D. Germline values: CDR1 SGHTA, CDR2 FQGTGA. Trimming shortened V by 5 bases and J by 4 bases, and 14 bases separated the two germline ends. This CDR3 has 15 residues.

V is TRBV7-6 and J is TRBJ2-5; 8 bases are shared with TRBD2. CDR1 is SGHVS, CDR2 FNYEAQ, per germline. The CDR3 is 16 residues long. V shed 0 bases, J shed 4 bases, and the junction held 7 bases outside the gene matches. CDR3 amino acids: CASSLATSGEGETQYF. The CDR3 coding sequence is TGTGCCAGCAGCTTAGCCACTAGCGGTGAGGGAGAGACCCAGTACTTC.

In regard to this clonotype: The missing conserved phenylalanine or tryptophan at the end of this CDR3 makes a read error likely. It is unclear where the CDR3 begins or ends on the DNA, so no DNA is shown, and the CDR3 is as TCRdb lists it. The CDR3 protein is CASSSPLRGPR. The chain recombines TRBV7-9 with TRBJ1-2; the D segment call TRBD1 is taken from the table without a DNA check. The CDR3 adds up to 11 amino acids, both ends counted. Germline-derived CDR1 and CDR2 are SEHNR and FQNEAQ (reference sequence).

This chain joins TRBV7-9 and TRBJ2-4; possible D gene TRBD2, 6 bases. V dropped 4 bases and J dropped 2 bases, with 15 bases sitting between them. CDR1 SEHNR and CDR2 FQNEAQ come from the germline V gene (reference sequence). CDR3 length: 16 amino acids. This CDR3 is CASSSGDDLTKNIQYF. CDR3 DNA sequence: TGTGCCAGCAGCTCGGGGGACGATTTGACCAAAAACATTCAGTACTTC.